Following are 17 T cell receptor beta chains from one sample sequenced in a study of T cells in narcolepsy. Data came from immunoSEQ multiplex PCR; TCRdb stores just in-frame clones and leaves some out. The top ten hold 0.55% to 0.8% of the sample, which has tens of thousands of clones, about four fifths seen once. The sample taken for sequencing was memory (CD45RA-) CD4+ T cells from blood. The receptors come from a human donor in good health.

The chain combines TRBV5-6 with TRBJ2-5, with D possibly matching TRBD2 (6 bases). Per germline, CDR1 SGHDT and CDR2 YYEEEE. The CDR3 contains 17 residues. V was trimmed by 0 bases and J by 3 bases, leaving 18 bases between them. The CDR3 bases are TGTGCCAGCAGCTTGGCCTCGTCCTCTGGAGGGAAAGAGACCCAGTACTTC. Translation: CASSLASSSGGKETQYF.

The chain has TRBV7-9 and TRBJ1-2; 7 bases are a match to TRBD1. The CDR3 covers 15 residues. Germline-derived CDR1 and CDR2 are SEHNR and FQNEAQ (reference sequence). V was pared by 1 base and J by 8 bases, with 10 bases of the junction left unmatched. The CDR3 bases are TGTGCCAGCAGCTTAGGCTCGGACAGGACGGAGGGCTACACCTTC. Translating gives CASSLGSDRTEGYTF. The whole variable domain, filled in from reference TRBV7-9 and TRBJ1-2, reads DTGVSQNPRHKITKRGQNVTFRCDPISEHNRLYWYRQTLGQGPEFLTYFQNEAQLEKSRLLSDRFSAERPKGSFSTLEIQRTEQGDSAMYLCASSLGSDRTEGYTFGSGTRLTVV.

This clone was seen more than once but under ten times. The rearrangement uses TRBV7-6 and TRBJ2-2; D gene uncertain. CDR3 length equals 14 residues. V was cut by 2 bases and J by 4 bases, with 8 bases left in between. Germline CDR1 reads SGHVS; CDR2 reads FNYEAQ. In DNA form, the CDR3 reads TGTGCCAGCAGCTTAAAAGCTCTCACCGGGGAGCTGTTTTTT. Its protein is CASSLKALTGELFF.

The chain recombines TRBV2 with TRBJ1-6; D is perhaps TRBD1 (6 bases). The CDR3 covers 15 residues. V was trimmed by 6 bases and J by 2 bases, leaving 11 bases between them. The germline V gene encodes CDR1 SNHLY and CDR2 FYNNEI. CDR3 bases: TGTGCCAGCAGCGGACAGACCCCCTATAATTCACCCCTCCACTTT. Its translation: CASSGQTPYNSPLHF. The full variable domain, its missing parts supplied by reference TRBV2 and TRBJ1-6, is EPEVTQTPSHQVTQMGQEVILRCVPISNHLYFYWYRQILGQKVEFLVSFYNNEISEKSEIFDDQFSVERPDGSNFTLKIRSTKLEDSAMYFCASSGQTPYNSPLHFGNGTRLTVT.

This chain connects TRBV30 to TRBJ1-2; D not resolved. Germline CDR1 is GTSNPN and CDR2 is SVGIG (reference sequence). Trimming stripped 4 bases from V and 6 bases from J, with 6 bases between. CDR3 length: 10 residues. CDR3 loop: CAWKTNGYTF. CDR3 sequence (DNA): TGTGCCTGGAAAACTAATGGCTACACCTTC.

The chain combines TRBV14 with TRBJ2-1; 8 bases are a match to TRBD2. The V gene end was trimmed by 4 bases and the J gene end by 10 bases; junction bases not matched to a gene: 9. CDR1 and CDR2 from the germline V gene are SGHDN and FVKESK. This CDR3 is built from 14 residues. The CDR3 reads CASSPREGRREQFF. DNA of the CDR3: TGTGCCAGCAGCCCCCGGGAGGGGCGCAGAGAGCAGTTCTTC.

The genes are TRBV28 and TRBJ1-2; 8 bases match TRBD1. The CDR3 runs 13 residues. V was pared by 7 bases and J by 7 bases, with 8 bases of the junction left unmatched. The germline V gene has CDR1 MDHEN and CDR2 SYDVKM. Written as DNA, the CDR3 is TGTGCCAGCACCGACGGACAGGGACGTGGCTACACCTTC. Protein sequence: CASTDGQGRGYTF.

The J gene is TRBJ1-6, the V gene TRBV6-6; D not resolved. Trimming pared 6 bases from V and 6 bases from J, leaving 9 bases between. CDR1 is MNHNY and CDR2 is SVGAGI in the germline V gene (reference sequence). This CDR3 has 13 amino acids. The CDR3 loop is CASSPRGNSPLHF. Here the CDR3 DNA reads TGTGCCAGCAGCCCTCGTGGTAATTCACCCCTCCACTTT.

This chain connects TRBV5-1 to TRBJ2-7; 10 nucleotides match TRBD2. Germline V gene sequence: CDR1 SGHRS, CDR2 YFSETQ. Trimming cost V 2 bases and J 9 bases; bases outside gene matches: 14. The CDR3 extends over 16 amino acids. The CDR3 nucleotides read TGCGCCAGCAGCTTTTCGGGAACTAGCGGGGCCCCCGGGCAGTACTTC. It translates to CASSFSGTSGAPGQYF.

The rearrangement links TRBV2 to TRBJ1-1; possibly TRBD1 for D (5 bases). The V and J ends lost 4 bases and 5 bases respectively, with 17 bases between them. In germline, CDR1 is SNHLY, CDR2 FYNNEI. The CDR3 is made up of 15 amino acids. CDR3 DNA: TGTGCCAGCAGTGGGCGCCGGACGGGGGGAACTGAAGCTTTCTTT. Its translation: CASSGRRTGGTEAFF. The full variable domain, completed using reference TRBV2 and TRBJ1-1, is EPEVTQTPSHQVTQMGQEVILRCVPISNHLYFYWYRQILGQKVEFLVSFYNNEISEKSEIFDDQFSVERPDGSNFTLKIRSTKLEDSAMYFCASSGRRTGGTEAFFGQGTRLTVV.

The chain joins TRBV7-2 to TRBJ2-5, with D hard to call. This CDR3 contains 15 residues. Germline V gene data show CDR1 as SGHTA and CDR2 as FQGNSA. V lost 1 base and J lost 2, with 11 bases in between. CDR3 loop: CASSLGLPAQETQYF. CDR3 in DNA: TGTGCCAGCAGCTTAGGACTCCCGGCTCAAGAGACCCAGTACTTC. The variable domain in full, with the rest retrieved from reference TRBV7-2 and TRBJ2-5, is GAGVSQSPSNKVTEKGKDVELRCDPISGHTALYWYRQSLGQGLEFLIYFQGNSAPDKSGLPSDRFSAERTGGSVSTLTIQRTQQEDSAVYLCASSLGLPAQETQYFGPGTRLLVL.

This chain connects TRBV5-1 to TRBJ1-5, with unresolved D. Germline V CDR1 and CDR2: SGHRS, YFSETQ. The CDR3 loop spans 15 amino acids. Trimming stripped 0 bases from V and 0 bases from J, with 7 bases between. The CDR3 protein is CASSLGTHSNQPQHF. CDR3 DNA sequence: TGCGCCAGCAGCTTGGGTACACATAGCAATCAGCCCCAGCATTTT.

The J gene is TRBJ1-1, the V gene TRBV15; D not resolved. The V gene's germline CDR1 is LNHNV and CDR2 YYDKDF (reference sequence). Deletions cut 0 bases from V and 0 bases from J, with 5 bases between. This CDR3 comprises 14 residues. This CDR3 reads CATSRDPVNTEAFF. CDR3 coding DNA: TGTGCCACCAGCAGAGATCCGGTGAACACTGAAGCTTTCTTT. The full variable domain, in which reference TRBV15 and TRBJ1-1 provide the parts outside the CDR3, is DAMVIQNPRYQVTQFGKPVTLSCSQTLNHNVMYWYQQKSSQAPKLLFHYYDKDFNNEADTPDNFQSRRPNTSFCFLDIRSPGLGDTAMYLCATSRDPVNTEAFFGQGTRLTVV.

This chain links TRBV2 with TRBJ2-6; 7 bases are a match to TRBD1. Germline CDR1 SNHLY, CDR2 FYNNEI. CDR3 length equals 17 residues. The ends lost 4 bases at V and 0 bases at J; junction bases unmatched: 6. DNA for the CDR3: TGTGCCAGCAGTGGGGCAGGGGGATTCTCTGGGGCCAACGTCCTGACTTTC. Translating it yields CASSGAGGFSGANVLTF. Looking up the rest from reference TRBV2 and TRBJ2-6 gives the full variable domain: EPEVTQTPSHQVTQMGQEVILRCVPISNHLYFYWYRQILGQKVEFLVSFYNNEISEKSEIFDDQFSVERPDGSNFTLKIRSTKLEDSAMYFCASSGAGGFSGANVLTFGAGSRLTVL.

The chain has TRBV19 and TRBJ1-1; D not resolved. Trimming removed 5 bases at V and 6 bases at J, with 7 bases between. In germline, CDR1 is LNHDA, CDR2 SQIVND (reference sequence). The CDR3 is 11 residues long. CDR3 sequence reads: CASSRSPEAFF. As DNA, the CDR3 is TGTGCCAGTAGTCGCAGTCCTGAAGCTTTCTTT.

J is TRBJ2-2 and V is TRBV29-1, with D tentatively TRBD1 (6 bases). Trimming pared 6 bases from V and 4 bases from J, leaving 15 bases between. The CDR3 has 14 residues. Germline V lookup: CDR1 SQVTM, CDR2 ANQGSEA. The CDR3 region has the DNA TGCAGCGTCGCTACTGGGACAACCACCGGGGAGCTGTTTTTT. Its translation: CSVATGTTTGELFF.

In DNA, the CDR3 is TGTGCCAGCAGCCCCACAAATTCACCCCTCCACTTT. This codes for CASSPTNSPLHF. This sequence joins TRBV7-2 and TRBJ1-6; D is unresolved. The germline V and J ends were trimmed by 5 bases and 7 bases, with 6 bases remaining between them. CDR3 length equals 12 residues. CDR1 SGHTA and CDR2 FQGNSA come from the germline V gene.